These 12 T cell receptor beta chains were sequenced from one sample in a study of blood T cell repertoires in COVID-19. The protocol was immunoSEQ multiplex PCR, while the TCRdb copy is restricted to in-frame clones and leaves out a portion. The sample has approximately 380,000 clones; around 85% are singletons. What was sequenced was peripheral blood. The receptors originated from a woman under 30 with acute or convalescent COVID-19.

The CDR3 loop reads CASSLFRGGSPGYTF. CDR3 bases: TGTGCCAGCAGTTTATTCCGGGGGGGATCCCCTGGCTACACCTTC. The rearrangement links TRBV28 to TRBJ1-2, with a weak D call TRBD1 (5 bases). Germline V CDR1 and CDR2: MDHEN, SYDVKM. V was trimmed by 1 base and J by 7 bases, leaving 16 bases between them. This CDR3 region has 15 residues.

This clone was found a few times. The V call is TRBV7-8, the J call TRBJ2-7; D is possibly TRBD1 (5 bases). This CDR3 has 14 amino acids. CDR1 and CDR2 from the germline V gene are SGHVS and FQNEAQ. The V end lost 1 base, the J end lost 2 bases, and 9 bases lay between the germline ends. The CDR3 reads CASSLVRAPYEQYF. In DNA, the CDR3 is TGTGCCAGCAGCTTAGTCAGGGCCCCCTACGAGCAGTACTTC. Using reference TRBV7-8 and TRBJ2-7 for the parts outside the CDR3, the full variable domain is GAGVSQSPRYKVAKRGQDVALRCDPISGHVSLFWYQQALGQGPEFLTYFQNEAQLDKSGLPSDRFFAERPEGSVSTLKIQRTQQEDSAVYLCASSLVRAPYEQYFGPGTRLTVT.

This rearrangement joins TRBV28 to TRBJ2-5; 9 nucleotides align to TRBD1. V lost 8 bases and J lost 5; bases outside the gene matches: 15. Germline CDR1 is MDHEN and CDR2 is SYDVKM. The CDR3 runs to 16 residues. CDR3 in DNA: TGTGCCAGCTCTCCCGGGGACAGGGAGGTCGGGGAGACCCAGTACTTC. Protein sequence: CASSPGDREVGETQYF.

The V gene is TRBV28, the J gene TRBJ1-1; D is unresolved. Germline loops: CDR1 MDHEN, CDR2 SYDVKM. The CDR3 covers 13 residues. With 2 bases removed from V and 6 bases from J, the gap between germline ends came to 10 bases. CDR3 in DNA: TGTGCCAGCAGTTTAGGGCAGTACTCTGAAGCTTTCTTT. Protein product: CASSLGQYSEAFF.

The V gene is TRBV5-1, the J gene TRBJ2-2; tentative D call: TRBD1 (6 bases). In germline, CDR1 is SGHRS, CDR2 YFSETQ. The V gene lost 4 bases and the J gene lost 8 bases, with 12 bases spanning the gap. This CDR3 has 13 residues. In nucleotides, the CDR3 is TGCGCCAGCAGCGAAACAGGGAATGGGGAGCTGTTTTTT. As protein: CASSETGNGELFF.

V usage is TRBV5-1 and J usage is TRBJ2-7; tentative D call: TRBD1 (5 bases). Deletions cut 4 bases from V and 0 bases from J, with 14 bases between. Germline CDR1 and CDR2: SGHRS and YFSETQ. The CDR3 has 15 amino acids. The CDR3 DNA reads as TGCGCCAGCAGCATAGGACATGACTTCTCCTACGAGCAGTACTTC. Translated: CASSIGHDFSYEQYF.

On this clone: This specimen includes other DNA sequences encoding the same CDR3. V gene TRBV6-5 combines with J gene TRBJ1-5; tentative D call: TRBD1 (5 bases). Germline V gives CDR1 MNHEY, CDR2 SVGAGI. V lost 6 bases to trimming and J lost 1 base, with 10 bases between them. This CDR3 is 14 amino acids long. In nucleotides, the CDR3 is TGTGCCAGCAGCCTTAGACAGAGCAATCAGCCCCAGCATTTT. Its protein is CASSLRQSNQPQHF.

The chain links TRBV10-1 to TRBJ1-5; D possibly corresponds to TRBD1 (6 bases). The CDR3 has 13 residues. Germline lookup yields CDR1 WNHNN and CDR2 SYGVQD (reference sequence). V was clipped by 2 bases and J by 5 bases, with 7 bases between them. CDR3: CASSEAGDQPQHF. The DNA for the CDR3 is TGCGCCAGCAGTGAGGCAGGGGATCAGCCCCAGCATTTT.

The chain couples TRBV27 to TRBJ2-7, with 8 bases fitting TRBD2. This CDR3 region has 16 residues. V lost 2 bases and J lost 0; bases outside the gene matches: 6. The germline V gene has CDR1 MNHEY and CDR2 SMNVEV (reference sequence). In DNA form, the CDR3 reads TGTGCCAGCAGTTTAAGTCGGACTAGCCTCTCCTACGAGCAGTACTTC. Encoded protein: CASSLSRTSLSYEQYF.

The chain is built from TRBV7-9 and TRBJ2-7, with 7 bases fitting TRBD2. This CDR3 contains 13 residues. The ends lost 5 bases at V and 2 bases at J; junction bases unmatched: 3. Germline V gene data show CDR1 as SEHNR and CDR2 as FQNEAQ (reference sequence). CDR3 residues: CASSARGAYEQYF. CDR3 bases: TGTGCCAGCAGCGCCCGGGGGGCCTACGAGCAGTACTTC.

The V gene is TRBV4-2, the J gene TRBJ2-2, with D possibly TRBD2 on 5 matching bases. From germline, CDR1 is LGHNA and CDR2 YNFKEQ. CDR3 size: 17 residues. The CDR3 protein is CAASLAKRGWSAGELFF. CDR3 coding DNA: TGTGCTGCATCTCTAGCCAAGAGAGGCTGGAGCGCCGGGGAGCTGTTTTTT.

This chain connects TRBV9 to TRBJ1-6; 7 nucleotides agree with TRBD1. Germline trimming cut 3 bases from V and 8 bases from J; bases unmatched to any gene: 2. CDR3 length equals 13 residues. Germline CDR1 and CDR2: SGDLS and YYNGEE. The CDR3 region is CASSDRGDSPLHF. The CDR3, as DNA: TGTGCCAGCAGCGACAGGGGAGATTCACCCCTCCACTTT. The full variable domain, rest sourced from reference TRBV9 and TRBJ1-6, is DSGVTQTPKHLITATGQRVTLRCSPRSGDLSVYWYQQSLDQGLQFLIQYYNGEERAKGNILERFSAQQFPDLHSELNLSSLELGDSALYFCASSDRGDSPLHFGNGTRLTVT.